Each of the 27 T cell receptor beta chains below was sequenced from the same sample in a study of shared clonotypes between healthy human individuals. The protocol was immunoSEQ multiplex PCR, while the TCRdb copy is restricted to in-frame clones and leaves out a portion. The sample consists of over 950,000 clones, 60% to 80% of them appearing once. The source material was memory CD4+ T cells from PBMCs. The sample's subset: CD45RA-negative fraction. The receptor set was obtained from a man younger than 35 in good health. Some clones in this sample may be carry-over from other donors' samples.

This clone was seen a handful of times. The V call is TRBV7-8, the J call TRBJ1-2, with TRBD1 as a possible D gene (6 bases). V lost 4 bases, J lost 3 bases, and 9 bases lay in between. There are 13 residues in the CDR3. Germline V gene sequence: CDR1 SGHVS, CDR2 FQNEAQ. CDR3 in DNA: TGTGCCAGCAGCTCGAACAGGGACTATGGCTACACCTTC. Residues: CASSSNRDYGYTF.

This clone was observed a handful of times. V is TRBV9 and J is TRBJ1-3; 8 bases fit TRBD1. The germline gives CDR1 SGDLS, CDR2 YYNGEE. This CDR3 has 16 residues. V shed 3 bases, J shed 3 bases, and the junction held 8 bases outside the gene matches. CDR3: CASSGGTGGIGNTIYF. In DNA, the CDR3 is TGTGCCAGCAGCGGAGGGACAGGTGGAATTGGAAACACCATATATTTT.

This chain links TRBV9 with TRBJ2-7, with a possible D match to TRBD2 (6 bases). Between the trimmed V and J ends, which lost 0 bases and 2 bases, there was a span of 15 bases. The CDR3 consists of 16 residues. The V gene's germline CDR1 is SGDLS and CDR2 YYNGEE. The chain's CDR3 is CASSVGLEGFAYEQYF. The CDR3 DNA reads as TGTGCCAGCAGCGTAGGCTTGGAGGGATTCGCCTACGAGCAGTACTTC.

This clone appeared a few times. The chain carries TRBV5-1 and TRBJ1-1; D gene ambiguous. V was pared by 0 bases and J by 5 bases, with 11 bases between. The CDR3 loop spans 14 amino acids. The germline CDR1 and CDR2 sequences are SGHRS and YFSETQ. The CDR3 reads CASSLGSLETEAFF. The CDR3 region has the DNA TGCGCCAGCAGCTTGGGCAGTTTGGAGACTGAAGCTTTCTTT.

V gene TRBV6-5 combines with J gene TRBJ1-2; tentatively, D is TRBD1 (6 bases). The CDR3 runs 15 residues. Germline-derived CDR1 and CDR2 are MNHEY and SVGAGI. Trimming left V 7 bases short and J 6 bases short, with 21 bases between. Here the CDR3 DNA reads TGTGCCAGCACCAAACTCGGGGGGGGCGTTGATGGCTACACCTTC. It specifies CASTKLGGGVDGYTF.

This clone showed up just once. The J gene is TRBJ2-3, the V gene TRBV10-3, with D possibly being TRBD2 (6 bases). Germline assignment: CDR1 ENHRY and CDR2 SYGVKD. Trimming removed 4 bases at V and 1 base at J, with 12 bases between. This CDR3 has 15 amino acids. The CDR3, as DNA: TGTGCCATCAGTGGACGGGAGAGGGGCACAGATACGCAGTATTTT. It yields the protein CAISGRERGTDTQYF.

As DNA, the CDR3 is TGTGCCAGCAGCCAAGAAGGCCCCCGATGGGATACGCAGTATTTT. As protein: CASSQEGPRWDTQYF. V and J are TRBV14 and TRBJ2-3; no reliable D call. The CDR3 is made up of 15 amino acids. Germline CDR1 is SGHDN and CDR2 is FVKESK. V dropped 0 bases and J dropped 6 bases, with 13 bases sitting between them.

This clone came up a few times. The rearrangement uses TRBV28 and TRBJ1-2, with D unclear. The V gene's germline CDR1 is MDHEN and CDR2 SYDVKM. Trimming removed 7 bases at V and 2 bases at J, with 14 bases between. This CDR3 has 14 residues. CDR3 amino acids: CASNTQYANYGYTF. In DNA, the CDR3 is TGTGCCAGCAACACACAGTACGCCAACTATGGCTACACCTTC.

CDR3 sequence (DNA): TGCGCCAGCAGCCAATTCCGGGAGCACTCCTACAATGAGCAGTTCTTC. Encoded protein: CASSQFREHSYNEQFF. The chain couples TRBV4-1 to TRBJ2-1, with D possibly being TRBD2 (6 bases). Germline CDR1 is MGHRA and CDR2 is YSYEKL. The CDR3 totals 16 residues. V lost 2 bases, J lost 0 bases, and 11 bases lay in between.

CDR3 sequence: CASATGLTDTQYF. For the CDR3, the DNA is TGTGCCAGCGCGACAGGGCTAACAGATACGCAGTATTTT. This chain joins TRBV9 and TRBJ2-3, with 7 nucleotides matching TRBD1. The V and J ends lost 7 bases and 3 bases, in that order; junction bases with no gene match: 5. Germline V lookup: CDR1 SGDLS, CDR2 YYNGEE. The CDR3 runs 13 residues.

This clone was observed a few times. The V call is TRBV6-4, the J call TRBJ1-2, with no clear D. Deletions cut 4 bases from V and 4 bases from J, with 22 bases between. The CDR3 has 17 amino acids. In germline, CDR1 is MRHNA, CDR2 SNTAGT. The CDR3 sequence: CASSVPDSSHYSYGYTF. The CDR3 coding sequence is TGTGCCAGCAGTGTCCCGGATAGCTCCCATTACAGCTATGGCTACACCTTC.

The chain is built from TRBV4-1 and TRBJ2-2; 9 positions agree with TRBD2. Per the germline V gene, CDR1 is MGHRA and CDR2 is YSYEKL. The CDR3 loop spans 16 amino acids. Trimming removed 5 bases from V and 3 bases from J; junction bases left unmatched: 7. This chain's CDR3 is CASSTTGLAYTGELFF. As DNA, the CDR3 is TGCGCCAGCAGCACCACGGGACTAGCATACACCGGGGAGCTGTTTTTT.

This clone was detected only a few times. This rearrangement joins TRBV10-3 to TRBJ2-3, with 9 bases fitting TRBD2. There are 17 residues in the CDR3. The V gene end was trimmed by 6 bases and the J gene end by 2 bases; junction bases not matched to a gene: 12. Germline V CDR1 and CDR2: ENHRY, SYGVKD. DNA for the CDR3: TGTGCCATCAGGCCCTCATCTAGCGGGGACCCCACAGATACGCAGTATTTT. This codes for CAIRPSSSGDPTDTQYF.

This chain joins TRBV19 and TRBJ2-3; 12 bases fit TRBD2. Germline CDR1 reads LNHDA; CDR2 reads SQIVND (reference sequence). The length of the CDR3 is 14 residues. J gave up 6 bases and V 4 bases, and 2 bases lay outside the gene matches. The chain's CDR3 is CASSRTSGTDTQYF. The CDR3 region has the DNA TGTGCCAGTAGTAGGACTAGCGGGACGGATACGCAGTATTTT.

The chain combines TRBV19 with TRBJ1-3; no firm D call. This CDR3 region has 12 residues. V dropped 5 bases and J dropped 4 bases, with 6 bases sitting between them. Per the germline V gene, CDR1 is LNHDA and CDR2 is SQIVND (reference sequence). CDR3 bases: TGTGCCAGTAGTTACAGCGGAAACACCATATATTTT. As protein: CASSYSGNTIYF.

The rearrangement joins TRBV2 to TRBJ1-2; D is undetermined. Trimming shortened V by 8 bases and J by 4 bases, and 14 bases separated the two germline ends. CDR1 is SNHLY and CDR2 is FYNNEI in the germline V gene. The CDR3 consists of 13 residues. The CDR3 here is CASDRKPSYGYTF. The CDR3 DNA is TGTGCCAGCGACCGGAAACCTTCCTATGGCTACACCTTC.

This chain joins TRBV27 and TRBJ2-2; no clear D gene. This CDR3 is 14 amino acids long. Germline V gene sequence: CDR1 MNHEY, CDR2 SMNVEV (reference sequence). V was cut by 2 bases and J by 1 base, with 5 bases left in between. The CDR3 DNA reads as TGTGCCAGCAGTTTAAGTGTGAACACCGGGGAGCTGTTTTTT. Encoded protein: CASSLSVNTGELFF.

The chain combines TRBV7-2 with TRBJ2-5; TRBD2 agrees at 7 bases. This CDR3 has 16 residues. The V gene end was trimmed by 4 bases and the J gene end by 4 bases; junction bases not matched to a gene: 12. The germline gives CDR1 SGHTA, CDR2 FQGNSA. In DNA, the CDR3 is TGTGCCAGCAGCTCCCTGGGCGGGAGTATGGGAGAGACCCAGTACTTC. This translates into CASSSLGGSMGETQYF.

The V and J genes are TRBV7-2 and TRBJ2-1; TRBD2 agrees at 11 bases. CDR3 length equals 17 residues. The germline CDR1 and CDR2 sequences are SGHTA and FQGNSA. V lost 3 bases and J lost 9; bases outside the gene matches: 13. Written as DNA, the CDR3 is TGTGCCAGCAGCTTGATAGCGGGAGGGGTCTCGGCTGGTGAGCAGTTCTTC. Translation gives CASSLIAGGVSAGEQFF.

The CDR3 DNA sequence: TGTGCCAGCACGCGGGACAGGGGCCACGAGCAGTACTTC. Translating gives CASTRDRGHEQYF. This rearrangement joins TRBV28 to TRBJ2-7; 10 nucleotides line up with TRBD1. Germline V gene sequence: CDR1 MDHEN, CDR2 SYDVKM. CDR3 length equals 13 residues. With 7 bases clipped from V and 5 bases from J, the junction kept 5 bases outside the gene matches.

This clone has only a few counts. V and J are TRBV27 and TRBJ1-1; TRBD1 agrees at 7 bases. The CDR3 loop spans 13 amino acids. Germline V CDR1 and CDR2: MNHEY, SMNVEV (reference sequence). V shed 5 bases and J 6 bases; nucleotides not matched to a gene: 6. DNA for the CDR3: TGTGCCAGCAGTGCGGACAGGATCGCTGAAGCTTTCTTT. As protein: CASSADRIAEAFF.

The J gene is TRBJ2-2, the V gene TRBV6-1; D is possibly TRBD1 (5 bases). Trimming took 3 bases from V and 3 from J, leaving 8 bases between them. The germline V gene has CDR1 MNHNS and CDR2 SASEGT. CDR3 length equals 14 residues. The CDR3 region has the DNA TGTGCCAGCAGTGAGGGGCTTCACACCGGGGAGCTGTTTTTT. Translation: CASSEGLHTGELFF.

The DNA for the CDR3 is TGTGCCAGCAGCTTATATAGCACAGATACGCAGTATTTT. Protein: CASSLYSTDTQYF. This sequence joins TRBV7-7 and TRBJ2-3; D uncertain. CDR1 and CDR2 from the germline V gene are SSHAT and FNYEAQ (reference sequence). Trimming left V 2 bases short and J 0 bases short, with 3 bases between. CDR3 length: 13 residues.

CDR3 in amino acids: CASSFRGENYGYTF. CDR3 nucleotide sequence: TGTGCCAGCAGCTTCAGGGGAGAAAACTATGGCTACACCTTC. The chain employs TRBV5-5 and TRBJ1-2, with D perhaps matching TRBD1 (6 bases). Trimming stripped 2 bases from V and 2 bases from J, with 10 bases between. The CDR3 spans 14 residues. The V gene's germline CDR1 is SGHKS and CDR2 YYEKEE (reference sequence).

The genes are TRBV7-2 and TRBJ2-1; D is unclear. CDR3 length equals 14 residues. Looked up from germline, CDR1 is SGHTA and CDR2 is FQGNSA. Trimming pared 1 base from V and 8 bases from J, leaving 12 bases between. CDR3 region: CASSLVGLIDEQFF. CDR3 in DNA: TGTGCCAGCAGCTTAGTAGGGTTAATAGATGAGCAGTTCTTC.

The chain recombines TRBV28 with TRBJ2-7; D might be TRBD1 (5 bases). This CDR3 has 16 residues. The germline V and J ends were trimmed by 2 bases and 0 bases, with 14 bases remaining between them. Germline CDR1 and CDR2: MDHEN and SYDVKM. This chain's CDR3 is CASSLDGAERSYEQYF. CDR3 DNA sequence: TGTGCCAGCAGTTTAGATGGGGCAGAACGCTCCTACGAGCAGTACTTC.

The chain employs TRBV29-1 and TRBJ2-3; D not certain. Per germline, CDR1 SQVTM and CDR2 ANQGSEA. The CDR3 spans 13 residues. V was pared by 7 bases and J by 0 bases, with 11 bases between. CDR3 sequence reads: CSARASSTDTQYF. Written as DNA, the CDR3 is TGCAGCGCCCGGGCTTCTAGCACAGATACGCAGTATTTT.